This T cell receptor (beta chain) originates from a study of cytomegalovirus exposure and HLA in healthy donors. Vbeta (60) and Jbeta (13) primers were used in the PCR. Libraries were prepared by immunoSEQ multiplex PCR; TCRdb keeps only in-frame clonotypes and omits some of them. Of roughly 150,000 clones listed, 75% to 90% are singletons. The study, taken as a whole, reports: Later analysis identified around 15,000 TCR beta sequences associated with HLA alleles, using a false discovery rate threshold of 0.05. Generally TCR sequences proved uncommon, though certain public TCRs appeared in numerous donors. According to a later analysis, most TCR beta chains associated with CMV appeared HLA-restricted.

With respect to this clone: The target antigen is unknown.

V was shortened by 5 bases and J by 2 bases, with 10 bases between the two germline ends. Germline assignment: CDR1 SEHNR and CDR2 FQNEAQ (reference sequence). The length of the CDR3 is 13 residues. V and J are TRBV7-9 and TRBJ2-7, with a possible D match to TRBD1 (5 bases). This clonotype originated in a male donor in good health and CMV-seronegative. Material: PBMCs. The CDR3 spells CASSPQGPYEQYF. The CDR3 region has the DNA TGTGCCAGCAGCCCTCAGGGTCCCTACGAGCAGTACTTC.